This T cell receptor (beta chain) derives from a study of cytomegalovirus exposure and HLA in healthy donors. Overall study findings and caveats: Using the classifier, cytomegalovirus status was reportedly diagnosed with high specificity and sensitivity. An analysis was carried out later, and it reportedly showed fewer N-insertions in an Asian-associated ancestry cluster than the roughly 670-donor mean.

The CDR3 length is 13 residues. Germline loops: CDR1 SGHTA, CDR2 FQGTGA. Trimming took 5 bases from V and 8 from J, leaving 13 bases between them. PCR involved 60 Vbeta and 13 Jbeta primers. Clones were read by immunoSEQ multiplex PCR, and TCRdb kept only the in-frame ones, dropping some. Altogether about 130,000 clones are present, about three quarters being singletons, with the ten largest covering about 2.4%. As to this clone: Its antigen is unidentified.

The source is a woman aged 55-69 years in good health and CMV-seropositive. The specimen sequenced was PBMCs. V usage is TRBV7-3 and J usage is TRBJ2-1; no clear D. The CDR3 DNA reads as TGTGCCAGCAGCCCGATTGGGCCCGATGAGCAGTTCTTC. Residues: CASSPIGPDEQFF.